These 26 T cell receptor beta chains were sequenced from one sample in a study of shared clonotypes between healthy human individuals. This table comes from immunoSEQ multiplex PCR, and its TCRdb copy is limited to in-frame clones, with some not included. Here the sample spans roughly 2,000,000 clones, around 95% being singletons. Naive CD8 populations comprised CD45RO-negative cells positively selected for CCR7, excluding terminally differentiated effector memory CD45RA+ cells. The sequenced sample was naive CD8+ T cells from PBMCs. These receptors were obtained from a man between 18 and 29 years old in good health. Some clones in this sample may be carry-over from other donors' samples.

Details on this clone: Other DNA sequences within the sample encode an identical CDR3. This chain uses TRBV11-2 with TRBJ2-7; D is uncertain. The germline gives CDR1 SGHAT, CDR2 FQNNGV. This CDR3 has 12 amino acids. Trimming pared 0 bases from V and 7 bases from J, leaving 7 bases between. CDR3 sequence reads: CASSLDLAEQYF. The CDR3 region has the DNA TGTGCCAGCAGCTTAGATCTGGCTGAGCAGTACTTC.

V and J are TRBV5-1 and TRBJ1-1, with D tentatively TRBD1 (5 bases). The CDR3 loop spans 14 amino acids. The V and J ends lost 3 bases and 4 bases respectively, with 13 bases between them. Germline V CDR1 and CDR2: SGHRS, YFSETQ. The CDR3 nucleotides read TGCGCCAGCAGCTGGGGGACGCTGGTCACTGAAGCTTTCTTT. Protein product: CASSWGTLVTEAFF.

This chain links TRBV4-1 with TRBJ2-5, with D maybe TRBD1 (5 bases). The CDR3 totals 17 residues. V was pared by 0 bases and J by 7 bases, with 21 bases between. CDR1 is MGHRA, CDR2 YSYEKL, per germline. The CDR3 loop is CASSQDTRGPHWGTQYF. CDR3 coding DNA: TGCGCCAGCAGCCAAGATACAAGGGGCCCCCACTGGGGGACCCAGTACTTC.

The chain has TRBV7-9 and TRBJ1-2, with 7 bases that match TRBD1. With V trimmed by 3 bases and J by 1 base, 8 bases remained unmatched. The CDR3 runs to 16 residues. Germline CDR1 is SEHNR and CDR2 is FQNEAQ (reference sequence). The CDR3 spells CASSFDGGDSNYGYTF. The CDR3, as DNA: TGTGCCAGCAGCTTTGACGGAGGGGACAGTAACTATGGCTACACCTTC.

The chain recombines TRBV13 with TRBJ2-7; unclear D gene. The CDR3 totals 15 residues. Per germline, CDR1 PRHDT and CDR2 FYEKMQ (reference sequence). Trimming removed 1 base at V and 3 bases at J, with 13 bases between. The CDR3 sequence: CASSLVKNGYYEQYF. DNA for the CDR3: TGTGCCAGCAGCTTAGTAAAGAACGGCTACTACGAGCAGTACTTC.

The V call is TRBV4-1, the J call TRBJ2-1; TRBD2 matches 7 bases. The germline CDR1 and CDR2 sequences are MGHRA and YSYEKL. The CDR3 extends over 16 amino acids. V lost 2 bases, J lost 6 bases, and 10 bases stayed unmatched. The CDR3 DNA is TGCGCCAGCAGCCAACTGGCGGGAGCGCTTCCCAATGAGCAGTTCTTC. The encoded protein is CASSQLAGALPNEQFF.

This chain joins TRBV9 and TRBJ1-4; no firm D call. With 0 bases removed from V and 4 bases from J, the gap between germline ends came to 7 bases. Germline V lookup: CDR1 SGDLS, CDR2 YYNGEE. There are 14 residues in the CDR3. The CDR3 sequence is CASSVGADNEKLFF. Here the CDR3 DNA reads TGTGCCAGCAGCGTAGGGGCAGATAATGAAAAACTGTTTTTT.

This sequence joins TRBV7-9 and TRBJ1-2; maybe TRBD1 (6 bases). CDR1 is SEHNR and CDR2 is FQNEAQ in the germline V gene (reference sequence). CDR3 size: 18 residues. Trimming shortened V by 4 bases and J by 0 bases, and 21 bases separated the two germline ends. The CDR3 sequence: CASSSPDSHPTSNYGYTF. The CDR3 DNA follows: TGTGCCAGCAGCTCCCCGGACAGCCACCCAACCTCTAACTATGGCTACACCTTC.

V is TRBV5-6 and J is TRBJ1-4; 7 bases line up with TRBD1. J gave up 3 bases and V 0 bases, and 2 bases lay outside the gene matches. The CDR3 sequence is 15 residues long. Germline lookup yields CDR1 SGHDT and CDR2 YYEEEE. CDR3 sequence: CASSLGQGANEKLFF. DNA for the CDR3: TGTGCCAGCAGCTTGGGTCAGGGGGCTAATGAAAAACTGTTTTTT. Based on the CDR3 plus reference TRBV5-6 and TRBJ1-4, the full variable domain is DAGVTQSPTHLIKTRGQQVTLRCSPKSGHDTVSWYQQALGQGPQFIFQYYEEEERQRGNFPDRFSGHQFPNYSSELNVNALLLGDSALYLCASSLGQGANEKLFFGSGTQLSVL.

J is TRBJ2-5 and V is TRBV27, with 7 bases fitting TRBD1. This CDR3 has 14 amino acids. With 1 base clipped from V and 5 bases from J, the junction kept 4 bases outside the gene matches. Germline V gene sequence: CDR1 MNHEY, CDR2 SMNVEV (reference sequence). The CDR3 loop is CASSLLTGHETQYF. DNA for the CDR3: TGTGCCAGCAGTTTATTGACAGGGCACGAGACCCAGTACTTC.

The chain employs TRBV18 and TRBJ2-1, with 14 bases aligning to TRBD2. CDR1 KGHSH and CDR2 LQKENI come from the germline V gene. Trimming took 6 bases from V and 3 from J; bases not matched to a gene: 10. CDR3 length: 18 amino acids. CDR3 DNA: TGTGCCAGCTCCGCGATAGGGACTAGCGGGAGTAACTACAATGAGCAGTTCTTC. It is translated as CASSAIGTSGSNYNEQFF.

The chain is built from TRBV2 and TRBJ2-1; 14 bases are a match to TRBD2. This CDR3 is 18 amino acids long. CDR1 and CDR2 (germline): SNHLY, FYNNEI. V shed 1 base, J shed 5 bases, and the junction held 7 bases outside the gene matches. The CDR3, as DNA: TGTGCCAGCAGTGAAGTGACTAGCGGGAGGGCCGAAAACAATGAGCAGTTCTTC. This gives the protein CASSEVTSGRAENNEQFF. Full variable domain (missing parts from reference TRBV2 and TRBJ2-1): EPEVTQTPSHQVTQMGQEVILRCVPISNHLYFYWYRQILGQKVEFLVSFYNNEISEKSEIFDDQFSVERPDGSNFTLKIRSTKLEDSAMYFCASSEVTSGRAENNEQFFGPGTRLTVL.

J is TRBJ1-2 and V is TRBV7-9; D remains unclear. This CDR3 has 16 amino acids. The V and J ends lost 0 bases and 8 bases respectively, with 19 bases between them. Looked up from germline, CDR1 is SEHNR and CDR2 is FQNEAQ (reference sequence). CDR3 sequence (DNA): TGTGCCAGCAGCTTAGCTTTCTCGGCACCGCGGGTCGGCTACACCTTC. Translating it yields CASSLAFSAPRVGYTF.

The chain employs TRBV7-9 and TRBJ1-1; tentative D call: TRBD1 (6 bases). The CDR3 consists of 14 residues. V was pared by 1 base and J by 11 bases, with 17 bases between. CDR1 and CDR2 (germline): SEHNR, FQNEAQ (reference sequence). The CDR3 reads CASSLVSAVGGAFF. The CDR3 nucleotides read TGTGCCAGCAGCTTAGTGTCGGCGGTGGGGGGCGCTTTCTTT.

This rearrangement joins TRBV7-9 to TRBJ2-3; D gene unclear. CDR3 length: 16 residues. With 1 base removed from V and 0 bases from J, the gap between germline ends came to 11 bases. The germline CDR1 and CDR2 sequences are SEHNR and FQNEAQ (reference sequence). The CDR3 region has the DNA TGTGCCAGCAGCTTAGACGACGATGATAGCACAGATACGCAGTATTTT. Protein: CASSLDDDDSTDTQYF. Based on the CDR3 plus reference TRBV7-9 and TRBJ2-3, the full variable domain is DTGVSQNPRHKITKRGQNVTFRCDPISEHNRLYWYRQTLGQGPEFLTYFQNEAQLEKSRLLSDRFSAERPKGSFSTLEIQRTEQGDSAMYLCASSLDDDDSTDTQYFGPGTRLTVL.

Points on this clone: Other DNA sequences in the same sample also yield this CDR3. The chain carries TRBV6-6 and TRBJ2-7; TRBD1 agrees at 7 bases. CDR3 length equals 15 residues. The ends lost 0 bases at V and 4 bases at J; junction bases unmatched: 6. Germline CDR1 reads MNHNY; CDR2 reads SVGAGI (reference sequence). CDR3 nucleotides: TGTGCCAGCAGTTACTCGTCAGGGGGTTCATACGAGCAGTACTTC. Amino acids: CASSYSSGGSYEQYF.

The chain is built from TRBV15 and TRBJ2-6, with TRBD1 matching over 7 bases. The CDR3 is made up of 16 amino acids. The germline V gene has CDR1 LNHNV and CDR2 YYDKDF (reference sequence). The junction had 5 bases not matched to a gene; V was cut back by 0 bases and J by 6 bases. The DNA for the CDR3 is TGTGCCACCAGCAGAGATCCGACAGGGTCGGCCAACGTCCTGACTTTC. Its protein is CATSRDPTGSANVLTF.

The chain carries TRBV4-3 and TRBJ2-7; 7 bases align to TRBD1. This CDR3 region has 17 residues. Trimming cost V 1 base and J 0 bases; bases outside gene matches: 9. Germline CDR1 is LGHNA and CDR2 is YSLEER. CDR3 amino acids: CASSQGARQGPSYEQYF. CDR3 nucleotides: TGCGCCAGCAGCCAAGGGGCACGACAGGGACCCTCCTACGAGCAGTACTTC.

The J gene is TRBJ2-3, the V gene TRBV2, with D perhaps matching TRBD2 (5 bases). Trimming took 5 bases from V and 0 from J, leaving 21 bases between them. Per germline, CDR1 SNHLY and CDR2 FYNNEI. This CDR3 spans 18 amino acids. Here the CDR3 DNA reads TGTGCCAGCAGTCCCTACCGGACTGGTTCGAGCAGCACAGATACGCAGTATTTT. Protein product: CASSPYRTGSSSTDTQYF.

The gene calls are TRBV10-2 and TRBJ2-7; the match to TRBD2 covers 8 bases. CDR1 WSHSY and CDR2 SAAADI come from the germline V gene. The CDR3 sequence is 14 residues long. With 2 bases clipped from V and 4 bases from J, the junction kept 4 bases outside the gene matches. CDR3 DNA: TGCGCCAGCAGTGAGCAGCGGGGGAGATACGAGCAGTACTTC. Protein product: CASSEQRGRYEQYF.

This chain joins TRBV30 and TRBJ1-1; tentatively, D is TRBD1 (5 bases). V lost 4 bases, J lost 4 bases, and 13 bases lay in between. The CDR3 spans 13 residues. Germline V CDR1 and CDR2: GTSNPN, SVGIG (reference sequence). The CDR3 DNA reads TGTGCCTGGAACCAACGGGGGGGCACTGAAGCTTTCTTT. It yields the protein CAWNQRGGTEAFF.

This clone was observed once. The DNA for the CDR3 is TGTGCCAGCAGTGACAGTCGGCACCATCTTAACTATGGCTACACCTTC. Translated: CASSDSRHHLNYGYTF. This rearrangement joins TRBV2 to TRBJ1-2; no definite D call. In germline, CDR1 is SNHLY, CDR2 FYNNEI. The CDR3 has 16 amino acids. Trimming pared 3 bases from V and 1 base from J, leaving 15 bases between.

CDR3 bases: TGTGCCAGCAGCTTAGGGGCCCTAAACACCATATATTTT. Protein: CASSLGALNTIYF. The rearrangement joins TRBV11-2 to TRBJ1-3; no definite D call. The CDR3 contains 13 residues. In germline, CDR1 is SGHAT, CDR2 FQNNGV. Between the trimmed V and J ends, which lost 1 base and 6 bases, there was a span of 7 bases.

In this sample, this clone turned up once. The chain uses TRBV7-6 and TRBJ2-7; D remains unclear. The CDR3 has 15 residues. Deletions cut 5 bases from V and 2 bases from J, with 16 bases between. Germline CDR1 reads SGHVS; CDR2 reads FNYEAQ. The CDR3 reads CASSLRATPTYEQYF. CDR3 coding DNA: TGTGCCAGCAGCCTTCGGGCGACGCCAACCTACGAGCAGTACTTC.

The CDR3 nucleotides read TGCGCCAGCAGCCGACTTCCTTGGGAGACCCAGTACTTC. Protein sequence: CASSRLPWETQYF. The rearrangement joins TRBV4-3 to TRBJ2-5; D not certain. The CDR3 is made up of 13 amino acids. V shed 4 bases and J shed 5 bases, with 11 bases lying between them. Germline V gene data show CDR1 as LGHNA and CDR2 as YSLEER.

This clone was recorded once. This sequence joins TRBV6-5 and TRBJ2-7, with 7 bases that match TRBD1. Germline CDR1 and CDR2: MNHEY and SVGAGI. The V segment lost 7 bases and the J segment 3 bases; nucleotides outside the gene matches: 3. The CDR3 totals 12 residues. The CDR3 DNA sequence: TGTGCCAGCATGCAGGGGGACTACGAGCAGTACTTC. This translates into CASMQGDYEQYF.